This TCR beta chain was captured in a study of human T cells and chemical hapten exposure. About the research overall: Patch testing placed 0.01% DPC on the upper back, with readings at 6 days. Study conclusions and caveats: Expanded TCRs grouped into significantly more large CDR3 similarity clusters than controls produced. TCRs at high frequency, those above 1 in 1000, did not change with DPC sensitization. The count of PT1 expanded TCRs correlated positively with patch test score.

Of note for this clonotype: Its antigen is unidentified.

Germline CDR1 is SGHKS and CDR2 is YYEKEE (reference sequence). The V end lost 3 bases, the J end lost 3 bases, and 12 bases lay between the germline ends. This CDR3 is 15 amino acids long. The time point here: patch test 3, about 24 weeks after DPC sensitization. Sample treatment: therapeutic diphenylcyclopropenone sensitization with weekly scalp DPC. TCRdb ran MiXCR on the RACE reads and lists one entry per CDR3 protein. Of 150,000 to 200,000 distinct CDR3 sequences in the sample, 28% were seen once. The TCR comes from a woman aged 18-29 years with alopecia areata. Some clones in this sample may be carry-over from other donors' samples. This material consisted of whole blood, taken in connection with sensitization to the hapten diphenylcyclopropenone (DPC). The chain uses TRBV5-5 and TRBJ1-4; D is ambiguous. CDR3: CASSSTLGANEKLFF. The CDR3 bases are TGTGCCAGCAGCTCCACACTAGGAGCTAATGAAAAACTGTTTTTT.